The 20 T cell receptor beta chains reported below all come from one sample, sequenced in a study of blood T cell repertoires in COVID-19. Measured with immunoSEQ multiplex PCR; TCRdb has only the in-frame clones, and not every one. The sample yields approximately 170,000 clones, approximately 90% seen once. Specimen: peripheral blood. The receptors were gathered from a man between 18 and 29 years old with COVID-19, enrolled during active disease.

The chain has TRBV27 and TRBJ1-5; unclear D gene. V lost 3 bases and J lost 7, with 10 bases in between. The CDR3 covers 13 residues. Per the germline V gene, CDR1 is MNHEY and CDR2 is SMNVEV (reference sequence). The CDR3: CASSLREGQPQHF. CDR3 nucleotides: TGTGCCAGCAGTTTGCGGGAGGGACAGCCCCAGCATTTT.

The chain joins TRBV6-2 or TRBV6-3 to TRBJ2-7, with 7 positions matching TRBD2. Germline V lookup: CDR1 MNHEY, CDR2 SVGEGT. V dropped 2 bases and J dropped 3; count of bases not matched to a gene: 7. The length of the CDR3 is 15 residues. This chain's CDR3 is CASSYDGTTHYEQYF. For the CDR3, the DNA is TGTGCCAGCAGTTACGACGGGACTACGCACTACGAGCAGTACTTC.

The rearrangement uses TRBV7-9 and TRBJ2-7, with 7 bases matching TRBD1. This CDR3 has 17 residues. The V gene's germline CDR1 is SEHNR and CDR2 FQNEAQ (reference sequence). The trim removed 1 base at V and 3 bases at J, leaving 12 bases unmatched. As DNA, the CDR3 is TGTGCCAGCAGCTTAGGTCGTCGGACAGGAGTCTACTACGAGCAGTACTTC. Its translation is CASSLGRRTGVYYEQYF.

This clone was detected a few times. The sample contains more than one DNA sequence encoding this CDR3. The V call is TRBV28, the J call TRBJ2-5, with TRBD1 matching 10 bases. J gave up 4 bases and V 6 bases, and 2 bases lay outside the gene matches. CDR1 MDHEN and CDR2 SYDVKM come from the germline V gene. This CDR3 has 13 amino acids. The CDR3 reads CASRTGGGETQYF. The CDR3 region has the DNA TGTGCCAGCAGGACAGGGGGCGGAGAGACCCAGTACTTC.

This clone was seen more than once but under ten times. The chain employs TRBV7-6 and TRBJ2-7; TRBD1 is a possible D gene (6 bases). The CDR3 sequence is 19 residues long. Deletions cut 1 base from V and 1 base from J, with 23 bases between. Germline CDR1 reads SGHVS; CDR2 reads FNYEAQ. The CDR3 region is CASSLGAARGPDLSYEQYF. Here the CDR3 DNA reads TGTGCCAGCAGCTTAGGAGCGGCCAGGGGACCCGATTTATCCTACGAGCAGTACTTC.

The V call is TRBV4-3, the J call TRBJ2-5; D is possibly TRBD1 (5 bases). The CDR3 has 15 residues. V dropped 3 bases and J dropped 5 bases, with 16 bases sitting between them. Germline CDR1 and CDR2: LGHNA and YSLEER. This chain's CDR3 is CASSQIFSRAETQYF. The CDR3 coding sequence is TGCGCCAGCAGCCAGATTTTCTCCAGGGCGGAGACCCAGTACTTC.

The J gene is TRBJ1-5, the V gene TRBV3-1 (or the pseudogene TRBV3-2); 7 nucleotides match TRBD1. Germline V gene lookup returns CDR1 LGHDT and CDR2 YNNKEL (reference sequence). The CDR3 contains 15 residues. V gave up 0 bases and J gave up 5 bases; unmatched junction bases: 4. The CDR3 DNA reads TGTGCCAGCAGCCAAGACCCAGGGGGATATCAGCCCCAGCATTTT. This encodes CASSQDPGGYQPQHF.

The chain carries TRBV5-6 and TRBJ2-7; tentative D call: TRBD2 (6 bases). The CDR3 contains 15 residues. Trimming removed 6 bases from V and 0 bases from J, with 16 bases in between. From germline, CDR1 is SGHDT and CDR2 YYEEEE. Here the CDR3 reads CASTDVAGSSYEQYF. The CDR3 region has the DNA TGTGCCAGCACGGACGTTGCCGGGAGCTCCTACGAGCAGTACTTC. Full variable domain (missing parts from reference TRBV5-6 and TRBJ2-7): DAGVTQSPTHLIKTRGQQVTLRCSPKSGHDTVSWYQQALGQGPQFIFQYYEEEERQRGNFPDRFSGHQFPNYSSELNVNALLLGDSALYLCASTDVAGSSYEQYFGPGTRLTVT.

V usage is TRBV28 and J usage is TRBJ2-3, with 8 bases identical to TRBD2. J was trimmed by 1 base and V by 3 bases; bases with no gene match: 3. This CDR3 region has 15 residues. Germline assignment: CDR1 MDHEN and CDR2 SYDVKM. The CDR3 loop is CASSLLLAGTDTQYF. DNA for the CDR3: TGTGCCAGCAGTTTGTTACTAGCGGGCACAGATACGCAGTATTTT.

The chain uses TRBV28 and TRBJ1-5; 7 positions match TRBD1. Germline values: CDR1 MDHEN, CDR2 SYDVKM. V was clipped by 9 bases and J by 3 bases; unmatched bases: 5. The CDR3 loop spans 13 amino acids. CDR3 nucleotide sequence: TGTGCCAGTGGACAGGAGCTCAATCAGCCCCAGCATTTT. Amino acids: CASGQELNQPQHF. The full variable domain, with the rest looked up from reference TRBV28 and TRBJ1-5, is DVKVTQSSRYLVKRTGEKVFLECVQDMDHENMFWYRQDPGLGLRLIYFSYDVKMKEKGDIPEGYSVSREKKERFSLILESASTNQTSMYLCASGQELNQPQHFGDGTRLSIL.

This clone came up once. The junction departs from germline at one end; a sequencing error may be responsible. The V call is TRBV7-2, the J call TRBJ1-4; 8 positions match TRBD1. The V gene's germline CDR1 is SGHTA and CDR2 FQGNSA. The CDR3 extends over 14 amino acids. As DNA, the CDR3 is TGTGCCAGCAGCTTGAGGCAGGGGGCAGGAAAACTGCTTTTT. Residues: CASSLRQGAGKLLF. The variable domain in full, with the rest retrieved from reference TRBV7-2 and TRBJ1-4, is GAGVSQSPSNKVTEKGKDVELRCDPISGHTALYWYRQSLGQGLEFLIYFQGNSAPDKSGLPSDRFSAERTGGSVSTLTIQRTQQEDSAVYLCASSLRQGAGKLLFGSGTQLSVL.

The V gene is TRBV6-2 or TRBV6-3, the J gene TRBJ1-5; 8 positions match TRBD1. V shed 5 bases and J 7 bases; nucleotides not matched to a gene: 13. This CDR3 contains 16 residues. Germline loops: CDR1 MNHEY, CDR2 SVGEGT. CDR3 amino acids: CASSVDSRGRRQPQHF. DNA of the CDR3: TGTGCCAGCAGTGTCGACAGCAGGGGGCGGAGGCAGCCCCAGCATTTT.

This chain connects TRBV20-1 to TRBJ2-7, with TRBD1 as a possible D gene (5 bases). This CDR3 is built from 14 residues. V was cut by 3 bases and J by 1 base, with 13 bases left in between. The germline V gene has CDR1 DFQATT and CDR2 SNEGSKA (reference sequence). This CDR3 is CSASGQGWSYEQYF. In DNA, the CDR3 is TGCAGTGCTAGTGGGCAGGGATGGTCCTACGAGCAGTACTTC.

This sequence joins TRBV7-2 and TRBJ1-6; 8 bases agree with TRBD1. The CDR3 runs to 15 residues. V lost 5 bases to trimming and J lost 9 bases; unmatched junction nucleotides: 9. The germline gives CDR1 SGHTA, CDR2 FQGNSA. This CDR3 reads CASSPRTGPGSPLHF. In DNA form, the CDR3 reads TGTGCCAGCAGCCCGAGGACAGGGCCGGGTTCACCCCTCCACTTT.

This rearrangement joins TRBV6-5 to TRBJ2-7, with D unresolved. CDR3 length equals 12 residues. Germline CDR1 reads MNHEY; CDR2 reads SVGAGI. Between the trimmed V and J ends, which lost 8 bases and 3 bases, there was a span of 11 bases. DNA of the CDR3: TGTGCCAGCGCGGTAGGTAACTACGAGCAGTACTTC. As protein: CASAVGNYEQYF.

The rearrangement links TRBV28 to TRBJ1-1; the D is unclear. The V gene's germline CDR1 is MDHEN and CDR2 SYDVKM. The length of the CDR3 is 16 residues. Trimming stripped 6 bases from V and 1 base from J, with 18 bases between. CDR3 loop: CASRPPAGSGNTEAFF. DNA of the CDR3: TGTGCCAGCAGACCCCCTGCGGGGTCAGGGAACACTGAAGCTTTCTTT. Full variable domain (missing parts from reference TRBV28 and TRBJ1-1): DVKVTQSSRYLVKRTGEKVFLECVQDMDHENMFWYRQDPGLGLRLIYFSYDVKMKEKGDIPEGYSVSREKKERFSLILESASTNQTSMYLCASRPPAGSGNTEAFFGQGTRLTVV.

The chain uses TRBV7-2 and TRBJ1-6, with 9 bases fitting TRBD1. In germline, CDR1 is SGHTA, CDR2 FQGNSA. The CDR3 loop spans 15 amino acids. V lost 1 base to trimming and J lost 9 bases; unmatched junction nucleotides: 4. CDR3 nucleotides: TGTGCCAGCAGCTTAGGACCGGGACAGGGTTCACCCCTCCACTTT. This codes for CASSLGPGQGSPLHF.

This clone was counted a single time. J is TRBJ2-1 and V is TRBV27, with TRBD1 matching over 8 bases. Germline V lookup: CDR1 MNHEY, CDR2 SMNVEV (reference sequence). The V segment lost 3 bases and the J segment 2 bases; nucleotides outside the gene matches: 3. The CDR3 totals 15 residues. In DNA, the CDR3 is TGTGCCAGCAGTTTGGCGGACAGGGCCTACAATGAGCAGTTCTTC. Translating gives CASSLADRAYNEQFF.

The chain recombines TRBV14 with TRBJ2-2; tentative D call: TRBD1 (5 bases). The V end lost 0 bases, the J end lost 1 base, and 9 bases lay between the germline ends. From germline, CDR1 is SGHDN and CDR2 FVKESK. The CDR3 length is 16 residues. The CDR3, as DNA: TGTGCCAGCAGCCAAGATCCAGGGTGGAACACCGGGGAGCTGTTTTTT. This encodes CASSQDPGWNTGELFF.

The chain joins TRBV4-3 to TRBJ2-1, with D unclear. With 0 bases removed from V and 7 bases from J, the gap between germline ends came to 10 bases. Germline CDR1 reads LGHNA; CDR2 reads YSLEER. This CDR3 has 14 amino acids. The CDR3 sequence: CASSQESNGNEQFF. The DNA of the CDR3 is TGCGCCAGCAGCCAAGAATCCAACGGGAATGAGCAGTTCTTC.